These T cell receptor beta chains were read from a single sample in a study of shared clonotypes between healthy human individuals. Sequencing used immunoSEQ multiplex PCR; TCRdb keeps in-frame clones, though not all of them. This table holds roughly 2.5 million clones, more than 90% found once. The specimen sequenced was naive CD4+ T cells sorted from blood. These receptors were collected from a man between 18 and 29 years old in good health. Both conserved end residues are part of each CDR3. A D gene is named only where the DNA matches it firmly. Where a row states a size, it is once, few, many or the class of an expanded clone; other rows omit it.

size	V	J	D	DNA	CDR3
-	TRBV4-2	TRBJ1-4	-	TGTGCCAGCAGCCAAGGACAGGCGAGCAGGGAAAAACTGTTTTTT	CASSQGQASREKLFF
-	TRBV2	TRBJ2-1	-	TGTGCCAGCAGAGGCGAAGTCTCATCCTACAATGAGCAGTTCTTC	CASRGEVSSYNEQFF
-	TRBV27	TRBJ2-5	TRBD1	TGTGCCAGCAACCCGACAGGGCAGGATTTTGAGACCCAGTACTTC	CASNPTGQDFETQYF
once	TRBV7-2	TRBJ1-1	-	TGTGCCAGCAGCTTAGCGGTAGGGGCGGGAGCTGAAGCTTTCTTT	CASSLAVGAGAEAFF
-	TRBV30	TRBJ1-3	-	TGTGCCTGGAGGGGGACTGGCAACACCATATATTTT	CAWRGTGNTIYF
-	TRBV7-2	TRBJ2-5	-	TGTGCCAGCAGCCCTCGTAGGGGAGAAGAGACCCAGTACTTC	CASSPRRGEETQYF
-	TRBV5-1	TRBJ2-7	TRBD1	TGCGCCAGCAGCACCGGGACAGATTACGAGCAGTACTTC	CASSTGTDYEQYF
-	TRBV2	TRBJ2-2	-	TGTGCCAGCAGTATGACTTACAACACCGGGGAGCTGTTTTTT	CASSMTYNTGELFF
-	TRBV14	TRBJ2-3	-	TGTGCCAGCAGCCAAGGTGGCAGGGTGCCAGATACGCAGTATTTT	CASSQGGRVPDTQYF
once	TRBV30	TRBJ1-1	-	TGTGCCTGGAGTGCCGGGGGCACCAGGACTGAAGCTTTCTTT	CAWSAGGTRTEAFF
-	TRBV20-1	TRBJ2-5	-	TGCAGTGCTAGGGACTACCAGACCCAGTACTTC	CSARDYQTQYF
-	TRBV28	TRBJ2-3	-	TGTGCCAGCAGTTTAAGGGGGGTTGCAGATACGCAGTATTTT	CASSLRGVADTQYF
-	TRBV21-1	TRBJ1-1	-	TGTGCCAGCAGCAAATGGGGAAGGCAGGGGAACACTGAAGCTTTCTTT	CASSKWGRQGNTEAFF
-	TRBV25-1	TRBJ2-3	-	TGTGCCAGCAGTGAAGATAATACGCAGTATTTT	CASSEDNTQYF
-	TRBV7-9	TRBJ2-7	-	TGTGCCAGCAGCTTAGTAAGGGGTTACGAGCAGTACTTC	CASSLVRGYEQYF
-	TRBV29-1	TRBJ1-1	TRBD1	TGCAGCGTTGGACTGATCGGACAGGGGACCACTGAAGCTTTCTTT	CSVGLIGQGTTEAFF
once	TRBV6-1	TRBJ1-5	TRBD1	TGTGCCAGCAGACAGACAGGGGTCTTCAATCAGCCCCAGCATTTT	CASRQTGVFNQPQHF
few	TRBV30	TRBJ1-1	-	TGTGCCTGGAGCATCGACACTGAAGCTTTCTTT	CAWSIDTEAFF
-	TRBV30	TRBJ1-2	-	TGTGCCTGGAGTGTAAGACTCAGCGAAGGAGGCTACACCTTC	CAWSVRLSEGGYTF
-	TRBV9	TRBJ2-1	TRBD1	TGTGCCAGCAGCGATGACAGGGGCCCTCTTACCTACAATGAGCAGTTCTTC	CASSDDRGPLTYNEQFF
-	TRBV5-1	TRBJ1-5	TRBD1	TGCGCCAGCAGCCCTCCGGACAGGGGGCGTGATTTT	CASSPPDRGRDF
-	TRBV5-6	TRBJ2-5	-	TGTGCCAGCAGCTTGGGCCCCGGGGTCGGACGGGAAGAGACCCAGTACTTC	CASSLGPGVGREETQYF
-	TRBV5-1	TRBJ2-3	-	TGCGCCAGCAGCTTGCTCGGGAGCCCAGATACGCAGTATTTT	CASSLLGSPDTQYF
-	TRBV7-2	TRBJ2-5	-	TGTGCCAGCAGCGAGGGACCGTTAGGGACCCAGTACTTC	CASSEGPLGTQYF
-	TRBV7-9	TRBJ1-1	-	TGTGCCAGCAGCTTTTCAGAAATGAACACTGAAGCTTTCTTT	CASSFSEMNTEAFF
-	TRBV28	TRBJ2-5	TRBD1	TGTGCCAGTTTAAAATTACAGGGGGACCAAGAGACCCAGTACTTC	CASLKLQGDQETQYF
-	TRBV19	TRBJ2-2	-	TGTGCCAGTAGTAAGTTAGGCGGGGAGCTGTTTTTT	CASSKLGGELFF
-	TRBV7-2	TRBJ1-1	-	TGTGCCAGCAGCTTAGCGGGCCCATCTCCAGCTTTCTTT	CASSLAGPSPAFF
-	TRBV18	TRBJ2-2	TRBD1	TGTGCCAGCTCAAAGACAGGGGCTCTCACCGGGGAGCTGTTTTTT	CASSKTGALTGELFF
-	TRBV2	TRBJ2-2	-	TGTGCCAGCATGTGGGCGAGCACCGGGGAGCTGTTTTTT	CASMWASTGELFF
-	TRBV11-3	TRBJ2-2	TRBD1	TGTGCCAGCAGCCGATGGGACAGGGGGATCTCTACGAACACCGGGGAGCTGTTTTTT	CASSRWDRGISTNTGELFF
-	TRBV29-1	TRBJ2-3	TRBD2	TGCAGCGTTGAATGGGGGACTAGCTGGAGGGGAGCAGATACGCAGTATTTT	CSVEWGTSWRGADTQYF
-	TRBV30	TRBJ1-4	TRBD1	TGTGCCTGGATAACAAGGCAGGGGGAGAACCGAAAACTGTTTTTT	CAWITRQGENRKLFF
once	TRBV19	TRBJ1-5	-	TGTGCCAGTAGTATTTCTGGGGGCAGGCAGCCCCAGCATTTT	CASSISGGRQPQHF
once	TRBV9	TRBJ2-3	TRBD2	TGTGCCAGCAGCTCGAGACTAGCGGGATTCACAGATACGCAGTATTTT	CASSSRLAGFTDTQYF
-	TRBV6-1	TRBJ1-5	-	TGTGCCAGCAACGATCAGCCCCAGCATTTT	CASNDQPQHF
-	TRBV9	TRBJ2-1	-	TGTGCCAGCAGTCCAGTCATTTCGGGGTACAATGAGCAGTTCTTC	CASSPVISGYNEQFF
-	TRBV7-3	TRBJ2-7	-	TGTGCCAGCAGCTTATCAGGGTCCCACGAGCAGTACTTC	CASSLSGSHEQYF
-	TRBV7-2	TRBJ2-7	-	TGTGCCAGCAGCTTCCCCTTGACCGAGCAGTACTTC	CASSFPLTEQYF
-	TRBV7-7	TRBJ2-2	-	TGTGCTAGCAGCTTAGCTGGATTCAACACCGGGGAGCTGTTTTTT	CASSLAGFNTGELFF
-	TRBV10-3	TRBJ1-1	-	TGTGCCATCGGTCCCACGAACACTGAAGCTTTCTTT	CAIGPTNTEAFF
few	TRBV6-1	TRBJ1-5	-	TGTGCCAGCAGTGAGGGTAGGAATCAGCCCCAGCATTTT	CASSEGRNQPQHF
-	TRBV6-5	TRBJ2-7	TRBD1	TGTGCCAGCAGTTCCTACAGGGGGTTGAGCTACGAGCAGTACTTC	CASSSYRGLSYEQYF
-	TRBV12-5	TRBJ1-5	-	TGTGCTAGTGGTTTAAGTCAGCCCCAGCATTTT	CASGLSQPQHF
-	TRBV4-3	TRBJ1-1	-	TGCGCCAGCAGCCAAGAGATCAGATTGAACACTGAAGCTTTCTTT	CASSQEIRLNTEAFF
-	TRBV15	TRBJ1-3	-	TGTGCCACCAGCAGAGATACAGGCCACTCTGGAAACACCATATATTTT	CATSRDTGHSGNTIYF
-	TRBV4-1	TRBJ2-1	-	TGCGCCAGCAGCCGCCTTGTTTACAATGAGCAGTTCTTC	CASSRLVYNEQFF
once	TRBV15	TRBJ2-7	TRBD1	TGTGCCACCAGCAGATACATAACAGGGGCTAGGGACGAGCAGTACTTC	CATSRYITGARDEQYF
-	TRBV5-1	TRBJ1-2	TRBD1	TGCGCCAGCAGTTTGGAGGGGACAGTGGATGGCTACACCTTC	CASSLEGTVDGYTF
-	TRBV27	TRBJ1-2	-	TGTGCCAGCAGTTCCCGGGGGGTACCTCCCTATGGCTACACCTTC	CASSSRGVPPYGYTF
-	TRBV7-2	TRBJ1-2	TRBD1	TGTGCCAGCAGCCAAACAGGGGGCACCTATGGCTACACCTTC	CASSQTGGTYGYTF
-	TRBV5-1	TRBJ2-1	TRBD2	TGCGCCAGCAGCGGCATCGGACTAGCGGGAGACCCCTACAATGAGCAGTTCTTC	CASSGIGLAGDPYNEQFF
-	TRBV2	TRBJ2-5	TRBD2	TGTGCCAGCACCCGGGGGACTAGCGGGAGGGTGGAGACCCAGTACTTC	CASTRGTSGRVETQYF
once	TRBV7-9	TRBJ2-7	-	TGTGCCAGCAGCTTAGGTCCGAGGGCAGCAGGCGAGCAGTACTTC	CASSLGPRAAGEQYF
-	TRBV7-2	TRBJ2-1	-	TGTGCCAGCAGCCCCGGGCCAGGCGCGGTCTCTAACAATGAGCAGTTCTTC	CASSPGPGAVSNNEQFF